This T cell receptor beta chain was found in a study of T cell repertoires in cytomegalovirus infection. For the study at large: Use of recently identified HLA-C-restricted and well-studied HLA-B-restricted CMV epitopes was part of the study. CMV infection together with matching HLA type was indicated by public TCR beta signatures. General study points: CMV-specific HLA-C-restricted TCR beta clonotypes dominated the ex vivo response.

CDR3 length equals 15 residues. Trimming left V 2 bases short and J 4 bases short, with 13 bases between. CDR1 MNHEY and CDR2 SVGAGI come from the germline V gene. MiXCR, run by TCRdb on the reads, gives a single entry per CDR3 protein. The sample yields roughly 990,000 distinct CDR3 sequences, about a third seen once. This clonotype was found many times. Its specificity is not known. The sample was cultured CD8+ T cells from PBMCs, taken from culture after CMV antigen stimulation. The receptor was isolated from a human donor in good health (CMV status not recorded). Some clones in this sample may be carry-over from other donors' samples. The chain is built from TRBV6-5 and TRBJ2-3, with D possibly TRBD1 on 6 matching bases. The CDR3 DNA reads as TGTGCCAGCAGTTACGTGGGGGCCGGTGCAGATACGCAGTATTTT. It codes for CASSYVGAGADTQYF.